The 25 T cell receptor beta chains below come from one sample, sequenced in a study of T cell repertoires in cytomegalovirus infection. The antigens these receptors bind are not known. TCRdb re-called the reads through MiXCR, storing one row per CDR3 protein. Among about 770,000 distinct CDR3 sequences listed, roughly 28% were seen once. The sample in question was cultured CD8+ T cells from PBMCs, obtained from culture after CMV antigen stimulation. Receptors were obtained from a human donor in good health (CMV status not recorded). Some clones in this sample may be carry-over from other donors' samples.

This clonotype was counted only a few times. The chain employs TRBV19 and TRBJ1-6, with unresolved D. The CDR3 extends over 14 amino acids. Trimming took off 3 bases at V and 9 bases at J, with 12 bases between the two ends. CDR1 LNHDA and CDR2 SQIVND come from the germline V gene (reference sequence). Here the CDR3 DNA reads TGTGCCAGTAGTATCGGGTCTGGCGCTTCACCCCTCCACTTT. Residues: CASSIGSGASPLHF.

In its sample, this clonotype was seen a few times. This chain links TRBV6-6 with TRBJ2-1; 8 nucleotides align to TRBD2. The ends lost 0 bases at V and 10 bases at J; junction bases unmatched: 5. This CDR3 region has 14 residues. CDR1 is MNHNY and CDR2 is SVGAGI in the germline V gene (reference sequence). The CDR3 protein is CASSYSGGVKEQFF. Here the CDR3 DNA reads TGTGCCAGCAGTTACTCCGGGGGGGTAAAGGAGCAGTTCTTC.

This CDR3 reads CASSPGLIETQYF. DNA of the CDR3: TGTGCCAGCAGTCCAGGACTTATAGAGACCCAGTACTTC. This chain uses TRBV27 with TRBJ2-5; a weak D match, TRBD2 (5 bases). Germline CDR1 and CDR2: MNHEY and SMNVEV (reference sequence). The CDR3 totals 13 residues. The germline V and J ends were trimmed by 5 bases and 4 bases, with 11 bases remaining between them.

The chain couples TRBV6-2 or TRBV6-3 to TRBJ2-1; D is uncertain. Trimming stripped 6 bases from V and 0 bases from J, with 6 bases between. The CDR3 has 13 amino acids. The germline gives CDR1 MNHEY, CDR2 SVGEGT. The DNA for the CDR3 is TGTGCCAGCAGAAGCAGCTCCTACAATGAGCAGTTCTTC. It codes for CASRSSSYNEQFF.

The CDR3: CASSPTGGGEDTQYF. In nucleotides, the CDR3 is TGTGCCAGCAGTCCGACAGGGGGGGGCGAGGATACGCAGTATTTT. V usage is TRBV6-5 and J usage is TRBJ2-3; TRBD1 matches 9 bases. Germline values: CDR1 MNHEY, CDR2 SVGAGI. The CDR3 length is 15 residues. With 5 bases clipped from V and 6 bases from J, the junction kept 9 bases outside the gene matches.

This clonotype was counted only a few times. The rearrangement links TRBV7-2 to TRBJ1-2; no firm D call. This CDR3 region has 10 residues. In germline, CDR1 is SGHTA, CDR2 FQGNSA. The V end lost 10 bases, the J end lost 6 bases, and 9 bases lay between the germline ends. Written as DNA, the CDR3 is TGTGCCACCATAGGAGATGGCTACACCTTC. It yields the protein CATIGDGYTF.

The chain is built from TRBV5-6 and TRBJ2-5; 9 nucleotides match TRBD2. J was trimmed by 3 bases and V by 0 bases; bases with no gene match: 12. The CDR3 is 18 residues long. In germline, CDR1 is SGHDT, CDR2 YYEEEE. CDR3 region: CASSLGYFSGGSEETQYF. The CDR3, as DNA: TGTGCCAGCAGCTTGGGCTATTTTAGCGGGGGTAGTGAAGAGACCCAGTACTTC.

Only a few counts were recorded for this clonotype. The chain has TRBV6-5 and TRBJ2-4, with D perhaps given as TRBD1 or TRBD2 (5 bases each). Trimming pared 5 bases from V and 4 bases from J, leaving 15 bases between. CDR3 size: 15 residues. Germline CDR1 and CDR2: MNHEY and SVGAGI. The CDR3 region is CASSTRGREKNIQYF. The CDR3 DNA reads TGTGCCAGCAGTACCCGGGGCCGCGAGAAAAACATTCAGTACTTC.

The chain combines TRBV6-2 or TRBV6-3 with TRBJ1-5; 9 positions agree with TRBD1. Germline trimming cut 6 bases from V and 6 bases from J; bases unmatched to any gene: 6. Germline assignment: CDR1 MNHEY and CDR2 SVGEGT. The CDR3 extends over 14 amino acids. CDR3 sequence (DNA): TGTGCCAGCAGCTGGGACAGGGTGATTCAGCCCCAGCATTTT. This encodes CASSWDRVIQPQHF.

This clonotype has a handful of counts. The rearrangement uses TRBV19 and TRBJ2-1; tentatively, D is TRBD2 (6 bases). The CDR3 runs to 14 residues. The germline V gene has CDR1 LNHDA and CDR2 SQIVND (reference sequence). V was shortened by 8 bases and J by 8 bases, with 19 bases between the two germline ends. The CDR3, as DNA: TGTGCCAGTGGGGGGTGGAGGCGGAGCGATGAGCAGTTCTTC. Amino acids: CASGGWRRSDEQFF. The full variable domain, rest sourced from reference TRBV19 and TRBJ2-1, is DGGITQSPKYLFRKEGQNVTLSCEQNLNHDAMYWYRQDPGQGLRLIYYSQIVNDFQKGDIAEGYSVSREKKESFPLTVTSAQKNPTAFYLCASGGWRRSDEQFFGPGTRLTVL.

This clonotype was recorded at least ten times. The V call is TRBV27, the J call TRBJ1-2, with TRBD1 identical over 9 bases. The V gene's germline CDR1 is MNHEY and CDR2 SMNVEV (reference sequence). This CDR3 has 21 amino acids. Trimming removed 0 bases from V and 7 bases from J; junction bases left unmatched: 24. The CDR3 nucleotides read TGTGCCAGCAGTTTATCGCCCCGGCCCCACCCGGGACAGGGATCTTGGAGTGGCTACACCTTC. It codes for CASSLSPRPHPGQGSWSGYTF.

This clonotype has a count of ten or more. The rearrangement links TRBV7-6 to TRBJ2-1, with D perhaps given as TRBD1 or TRBD2 (5 bases each). Germline V lookup: CDR1 SGHVS, CDR2 FNYEAQ. The V end lost 4 bases, the J end lost 0 bases, and 19 bases lay between the germline ends. The CDR3 length is 18 residues. The DNA of the CDR3 is TGTGCCAGCAGCTCCTCTTCCCGTGGGGGAAGCTCCTACAATGAGCAGTTCTTC. It encodes CASSSSSRGGSSYNEQFF.

V is TRBV20-1 and J is TRBJ2-7; D is possibly TRBD1 (6 bases). The length of the CDR3 is 16 residues. The germline V gene encodes CDR1 DFQATT and CDR2 SNEGSKA (reference sequence). V was cut by 1 base and J by 0 bases, with 16 bases left in between. CDR3 residues: CSARVRNRVGSYEQYV. The DNA for the CDR3 is TGCAGTGCTAGAGTTCGGAACAGGGTAGGCTCCTACGAGCAGTACGTC.

As regards this clonotype: Compared with germline, one end of the junction differs, possibly owing to a read error. V is TRBV29-1 and J is TRBJ2-3; 8 bases agree with TRBD1. The CDR3 sequence is 8 residues long. The V gene's germline CDR1 is SQVTM and CDR2 ANQGSEA. For the CDR3, the DNA is TGCAGCGTTCCCGACAGGGGTTTT. It translates to CSVPDRGF.

Comments on this clonotype: A clone one base away is much larger, so this may be a read error. V usage is TRBV14 and J usage is TRBJ2-3; D is unresolved. This CDR3 is 12 amino acids long. Germline CDR1 and CDR2: SGHDN and FVKESK. The CDR3 DNA reads TGTGCCAGCAGCCCAACATCAGATATGCAGTATTTT. This gives the protein CASSPTSDMQYF.

The rearrangement joins TRBV7-9 to TRBJ1-1; D gene uncertain. Deletions cut 6 bases from V and 3 bases from J, with 11 bases between. This CDR3 is 13 amino acids long. Germline assignment: CDR1 SEHNR and CDR2 FQNEAQ (reference sequence). CDR3 nucleotides: TGTGCCAGCAGAGAGGGAAGACACACTGAAGCTTTCTTT. This sequence encodes CASREGRHTEAFF.

This clonotype was seen more than once but under ten times. The gene calls are TRBV15 and TRBJ1-5; D gene ambiguous. Germline values: CDR1 LNHNV, CDR2 YYDKDF (reference sequence). V lost 0 bases, J lost 9 bases, and 18 bases lay in between. CDR3 length: 16 residues. As DNA, the CDR3 is TGTGCCACCAGCAGAGATGATAAAGGCCTAGCCGGGCCCCAGCATTTT. Translation: CATSRDDKGLAGPQHF.

This clonotype was counted at least ten times. The chain uses TRBV7-6 and TRBJ2-7; no firm D call. Looked up from germline, CDR1 is SGHVS and CDR2 is FNYEAQ. The CDR3 sequence is 13 residues long. V dropped 6 bases and J dropped 1 base, with 10 bases sitting between them. In nucleotides, the CDR3 is TGTGCCAGCAGACTCTCCAGGTCCTACGAGCAGTACTTC. It translates to CASRLSRSYEQYF. Complete variable domain (other parts from reference TRBV7-6 and TRBJ2-7): GAGVSQSPRYKVTKRGQDVALRCDPISGHVSLYWYRQALGQGPEFLTYFNYEAQQDKSGLPNDRFSAERPEGSISTLTIQRTEQRDSAMYRCASRLSRSYEQYFGPGTRLTVT.

This clonotype occurred a few times. The V gene is TRBV29-1, the J gene TRBJ1-1; D is ambiguous. Germline V gene lookup returns CDR1 SQVTM and CDR2 ANQGSEA. The CDR3 totals 13 residues. V lost 4 bases and J lost 0, with 9 bases in between. CDR3 nucleotides: TGCAGCGTTGCAGGAGGGTTGAACACTGAAGCTTTCTTT. Amino acids: CSVAGGLNTEAFF.

This chain uses TRBV2 with TRBJ2-7, with a tentative D call TRBD2 (5 bases). V was clipped by 7 bases and J by 3 bases, with 10 bases between them. The CDR3 extends over 12 amino acids. Per germline, CDR1 SNHLY and CDR2 FYNNEI. CDR3 sequence (DNA): TGTGCCAGCATCGGAGGAGACTACGAGCAGTACTTC. Translated, it gives CASIGGDYEQYF. Full variable domain (missing parts from reference TRBV2 and TRBJ2-7): EPEVTQTPSHQVTQMGQEVILRCVPISNHLYFYWYRQILGQKVEFLVSFYNNEISEKSEIFDDQFSVERPDGSNFTLKIRSTKLEDSAMYFCASIGGDYEQYFGPGTRLTVT.

This sequence joins TRBV6-2 or TRBV6-3 and TRBJ2-5, with a weak D call TRBD2 (6 bases). The CDR3 consists of 15 residues. Between the trimmed V and J ends, which lost 3 bases and 5 bases, there was a span of 16 bases. Looked up from germline, CDR1 is MNHEY and CDR2 is SVGEGT. The DNA of the CDR3 is TGTGCCAGCAGTTATAATTTCGGTGGAGGGGAGACCCAGTACTTC. Its translation: CASSYNFGGGETQYF.

The chain combines TRBV7-6 with TRBJ1-2; D possibly corresponds to TRBD1 (6 bases). V was clipped by 5 bases and J by 8 bases, with 12 bases between them. The CDR3 has 12 residues. Germline CDR1 and CDR2: SGHVS and FNYEAQ. The CDR3 DNA is TGTGCCAGCAGCCCAGGGGCGCCCGGCTACACCTTC. Protein sequence: CASSPGAPGYTF. Filled out from reference TRBV7-6 and TRBJ1-2, the complete variable domain reads GAGVSQSPRYKVTKRGQDVALRCDPISGHVSLYWYRQALGQGPEFLTYFNYEAQQDKSGLPNDRFSAERPEGSISTLTIQRTEQRDSAMYRCASSPGAPGYTFGSGTRLTVV.

This clonotype was observed a few times. The chain combines TRBV25-1 with TRBJ1-2; D call uncertain. Between the trimmed V and J ends, which lost 0 bases and 8 bases, there was a span of 10 bases. This CDR3 has 13 amino acids. Germline V gene data show CDR1 as MGHDK and CDR2 as SYGVNS. The CDR3 sequence: CASSEYFGGGYTF. The CDR3 DNA sequence: TGTGCCAGCAGTGAATATTTCGGCGGCGGCTACACCTTC.

This clonotype was counted many times. The CDR3 DNA reads as TGTGCCAGCAGTTACTCCTCTCCCACCGGGGAGCTGTTTTTT. Residues: CASSYSSPTGELFF. The J gene is TRBJ2-2, the V gene TRBV6-6; D not resolved. V was trimmed by 0 bases and J by 4 bases, leaving 6 bases between them. Germline-derived CDR1 and CDR2 are MNHNY and SVGAGI (reference sequence). The CDR3 is made up of 14 amino acids.

This clonotype was recorded a few times. The rearrangement joins TRBV5-1 to TRBJ1-1; weak D call: TRBD1 (5 bases). Per germline, CDR1 SGHRS and CDR2 YFSETQ. The V end lost 4 bases, the J end lost 0 bases, and 19 bases lay between the germline ends. The CDR3 is made up of 17 amino acids. The CDR3 spells CASSTAGVRVMNTEAFF. CDR3 sequence (DNA): TGCGCCAGCAGCACCGCCGGGGTCAGGGTAATGAACACTGAAGCTTTCTTT. Using reference TRBV5-1 and TRBJ1-1 for the parts outside the CDR3, the full variable domain is KAGVTQTPRYLIKTRGQQVTLSCSPISGHRSVSWYQQTPGQGLQFLFEYFSETQRNKGNFPGRFSGRQFSNSRSEMNVSTLELGDSALYLCASSTAGVRVMNTEAFFGQGTRLTVV.